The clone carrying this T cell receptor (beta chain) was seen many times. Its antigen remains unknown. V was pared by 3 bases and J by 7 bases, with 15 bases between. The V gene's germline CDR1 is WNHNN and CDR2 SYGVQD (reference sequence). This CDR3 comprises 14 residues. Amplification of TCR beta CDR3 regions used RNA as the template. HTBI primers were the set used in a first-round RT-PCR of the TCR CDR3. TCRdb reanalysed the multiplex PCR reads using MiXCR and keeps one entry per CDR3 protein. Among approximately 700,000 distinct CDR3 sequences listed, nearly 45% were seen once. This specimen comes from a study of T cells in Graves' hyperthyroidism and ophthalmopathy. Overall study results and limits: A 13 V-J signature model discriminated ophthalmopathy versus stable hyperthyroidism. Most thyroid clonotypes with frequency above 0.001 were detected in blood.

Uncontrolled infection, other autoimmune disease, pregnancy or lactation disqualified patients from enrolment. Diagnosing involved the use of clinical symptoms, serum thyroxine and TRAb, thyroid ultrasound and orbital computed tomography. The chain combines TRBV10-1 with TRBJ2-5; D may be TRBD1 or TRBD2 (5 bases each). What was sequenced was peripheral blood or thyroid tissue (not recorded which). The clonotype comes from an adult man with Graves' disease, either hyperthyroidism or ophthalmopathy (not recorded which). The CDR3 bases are TGCGCCAGCAGTGATCCTCGGGACCCTCGGACCCAGTACTTC. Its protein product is CASSDPRDPRTQYF.